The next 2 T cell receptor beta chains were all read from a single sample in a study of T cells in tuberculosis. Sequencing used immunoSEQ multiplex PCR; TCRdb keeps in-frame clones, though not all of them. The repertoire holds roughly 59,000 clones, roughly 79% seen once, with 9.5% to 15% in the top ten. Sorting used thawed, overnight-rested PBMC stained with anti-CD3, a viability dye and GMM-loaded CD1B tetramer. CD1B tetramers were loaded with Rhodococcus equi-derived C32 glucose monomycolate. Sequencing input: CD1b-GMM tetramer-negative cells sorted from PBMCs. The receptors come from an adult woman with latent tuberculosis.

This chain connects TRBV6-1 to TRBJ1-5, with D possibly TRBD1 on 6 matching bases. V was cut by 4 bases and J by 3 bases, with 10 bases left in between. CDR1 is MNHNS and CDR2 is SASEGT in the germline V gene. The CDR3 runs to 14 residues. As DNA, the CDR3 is TGTGCCAGCAGTGCTGACAGGCCCAATCAGCCCCAGCATTTT. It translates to CASSADRPNQPQHF.

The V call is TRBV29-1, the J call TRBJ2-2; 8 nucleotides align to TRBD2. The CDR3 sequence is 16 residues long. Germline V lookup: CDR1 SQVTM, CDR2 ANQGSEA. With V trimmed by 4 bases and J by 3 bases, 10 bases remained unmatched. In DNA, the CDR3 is TGCAGCGTTGGGTCACGGACTAGCAAATACACCGGGGAGCTGTTTTTT. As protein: CSVGSRTSKYTGELFF.